These T cell receptor beta chains were read from a single sample in a study of T cell responses to AZD1222 COVID-19 vaccine. Profiled with immunoSEQ multiplex PCR; TCRdb holds only in-frame clones, not every one. Among some 99,000 clones, 91% were seen once, and the ten largest hold roughly 7%. The starting material was peripheral blood, obtained on day 0 of AZD1222 vaccination. All receptors come from an adult in good health. Each CDR3 is given with its conserved first and last residue. The D gene is left open where the match is weak. Rows give clone size only sometimes, using once, few, many, or a class for an expanded clone.

J	V	size	D	DNA	CDR3
TRBJ1-1	TRBV19	NA	NA	TGTGCCACCCAACGGGGGGGTAGGACTGAAGCTTTCTTT	CATQRGGRTEAFF
TRBJ2-1	TRBV27	NA	NA	TGTGCCAGCAGTTTATTGGGCGATGAGCAGTTCTTC	CASSLLGDEQFF
TRBJ2-7	TRBV27	NA	NA	TGTGCCAGCAGTGCGAGATACGAGCAGTACTTC	CASSARYEQYF
TRBJ2-7	TRBV5-1	few	NA	TGCGCCAGCAGCTTGTTGGGGGTTGGCGACGAGCAGTACTTC	CASSLLGVGDEQYF
TRBJ2-1	TRBV10-3	NA	NA	TGTGCCATCGGAACAAGGAATGAGCAGTTCTTC	CAIGTRNEQFF
TRBJ1-1	TRBV6-2/TRBV6-3	few	NA	TGTGCCAGCAGTTATCCCCGCCCTGAAGCTTTCTTT	CASSYPRPEAFF
TRBJ2-7	TRBV10-3	NA	TRBD2	TGTGCCATCAGTGAGTCGTCCACGGGGGGGGTTACCTACGAGCAGTACTTC	CAISESSTGGVTYEQYF
TRBJ2-5	TRBV7-6	once	NA	TGTGCCAGCAGCTTATTGAGTGGGATGGTAGAGACCCAGTACTTC	CASSLLSGMVETQYF
TRBJ2-3	TRBV6-4	NA	TRBD2	TGTGCCACTCGACTAGCGGGAGTAACAGATACGCAGTATTTT	CATRLAGVTDTQYF
TRBJ2-3	TRBV11-2	NA	NA	TGTGCCGGAGGGATGAATGAAGATACGCAGTATTTT	CAGGMNEDTQYF
TRBJ1-2	TRBV19	NA	NA	TGTGCCACCCTACAGAGCTCCAGACTCCTATCTGGCTACACCTTC	CATLQSSRLLSGYTF
TRBJ2-6	TRBV7-6	once	NA	TGTGCCAGCAGCTTAATTCCTGATACTGGGGCCAACGTCCTGACTTTC	CASSLIPDTGANVLTF
TRBJ2-3	TRBV12-3/TRBV12-4	once	NA	TGTGCCAGCACCCTCCCCGGGACAGATACGCAGTATTTT	CASTLPGTDTQYF
TRBJ1-3	TRBV9	NA	NA	TGTGCCAGCAGCGTAGGCCAGCGAGGAAACACCATATATTTT	CASSVGQRGNTIYF
TRBJ1-5	TRBV6-5	NA	NA	TGTGCCAGCACCATCCTGGAGCAACAGCCCCAGCATTTT	CASTILEQQPQHF
TRBJ2-1	TRBV2	NA	NA	TGTGCCAGCAGGCTAACAGGGCTCTCCTACAATGAGCAGTTCTTC	CASRLTGLSYNEQFF
TRBJ2-7	TRBV2	NA	NA	TGTGCCAGCAGTGAAGCGGGCGAGCAGTACTTC	CASSEAGEQYF
TRBJ2-1	TRBV27	NA	TRBD2	TGTGCCAGCAGCTATGGGGGGGTGGATGAGCAGTTCTTC	CASSYGGVDEQFF
TRBJ1-1	TRBV5-1	NA	NA	TGCGCCAGCAGCCCCGGGGTAGGGGCGAACACTGAAGCTTTCTTT	CASSPGVGANTEAFF
TRBJ2-3	TRBV6-5	NA	TRBD1	TGTGCCAGCAGCGGAGCAGGACAGGGGGGGAGTACGCAGTATTTT	CASSGAGQGGSTQYF
TRBJ1-5	TRBV2	NA	NA	TGTGCCAGCAGTGAGGAAACGGTGCCCCAGCATTTT	CASSEETVPQHF
TRBJ1-2	TRBV3-1/TRBV3-2	NA	NA	TGTGCCAGCAGCCAAGCTAGGGTTTATGGCTACACCTTC	CASSQARVYGYTF
TRBJ2-1	TRBV6-1	NA	TRBD1	TGTGCCAGCAGTGGGGACAGGATGAGCTCCTACAATGAGCAGTTCTTC	CASSGDRMSSYNEQFF
TRBJ2-7	TRBV7-8	NA	TRBD2	TGTGCCAGCAGCTGGGGCATTGGGGGGGCCTACGAGCAGTACTTC	CASSWGIGGAYEQYF
TRBJ1-2	TRBV4-3	NA	NA	TGCGCCAGCAGCCTTGTCGGTACGGGGGCGCGGGGCTACACCTTC	CASSLVGTGARGYTF
TRBJ1-1	TRBV7-6	NA	NA	TGTGCCAGCAGCTTGTGGAGGGAAACTGAAGCTTTCTTT	CASSLWRETEAFF
TRBJ2-7	TRBV7-8	NA	NA	TGTGCCAGCAGCTTAGTTGCGGGGGCTTTATACGAGCAGTACTTC	CASSLVAGALYEQYF
TRBJ2-7	TRBV18	NA	NA	TGTGCCAGCTCACTCAGGGGGGACGAGCAGTACTTC	CASSLRGDEQYF
TRBJ2-3	TRBV15	NA	TRBD2	TGTGCCACCAGCAGGCTGGGACTAGCGGGGCCGAGGGATACGCAGTATTTT	CATSRLGLAGPRDTQYF
TRBJ1-2	TRBV20-1	NA	NA	TGCAGTGCTAGTAGGGATAGCGGCTACACCTTC	CSASRDSGYTF
TRBJ2-1	TRBV19	once	TRBD2	TGTGCCAGTAGTATTAGCGGGGGGCTCAATGAGCAGTTCTTC	CASSISGGLNEQFF
TRBJ1-1	TRBV18	NA	TRBD1	TGTGCCAGCTCTGGAACAGGGGGGAACACTGAAGCTTTCTTT	CASSGTGGNTEAFF
TRBJ1-1	TRBV5-8	few	NA	TGTGCCAGCAGCCGCTGGGCGAACACTGAAGCTTTCTTT	CASSRWANTEAFF
TRBJ2-3	TRBV14	NA	TRBD1	TGTGCCAGCAGCCAAGACGGACAGGGTTTTCGAGATACGCAGTATTTT	CASSQDGQGFRDTQYF
TRBJ1-2	TRBV6-5	NA	TRBD1	TGTGCCAGCCCTAGGGAGGGGGCCGGGTATGGCTACACCTTC	CASPREGAGYGYTF
TRBJ1-5	TRBV19	few	TRBD1	TGTGCCAGTGAAGACAGGGCAGGTCAGCCCCAGCATTTT	CASEDRAGQPQHF
TRBJ2-7	TRBV15	NA	TRBD1	TGTGCCACCAGGACGACAGGGATGGACTACGAGCAGTACTTC	CATRTTGMDYEQYF
TRBJ1-4	TRBV7-9	NA	NA	TGTGCCAGCAGTCGGACGTCAACTAATGAAAAACTGTTTTTT	CASSRTSTNEKLFF
TRBJ2-7	TRBV10-2	NA	NA	TGCGCCAGCAGTGACAGGCCGCCGGGTGAGCAGTACTTC	CASSDRPPGEQYF
TRBJ1-2	TRBV5-4	NA	NA	TGTGCCAGCAGCTTGGACAGGGATTTCTATGAAGGCTACACCTTC	CASSLDRDFYEGYTF
TRBJ1-2	TRBV5-8	NA	TRBD1	TGTGCCAGCAGCCTCCCCTACAGGGGGTGGAACTATGGCTACACCTTC	CASSLPYRGWNYGYTF